This TCR beta chain is drawn from a study of beta chain features in type 1 diabetes. Study-level information: All samples yielded 107,917,701 examined sorted cells.

Study-wide findings and caveats: A pattern of fewer insertions and more deletions at VDJ junctions was seen in type 1 diabetes patients. Patients and controls would be equally affected if PCR favored shorter templates. Type 1 diabetes patients had moderately but significantly shorter TCRB CDR3s in all four CD4+ subsets. The similarity of naive, central memory and Treg TCRB repertoires appeared greater among patients than among healthy donors.

The isolated RNA, all of it, was reverse transcribed, so expressed TCRB transcripts were what got sequenced. The table came from immunoSEQ multiplex PCR; TCRdb's copy has only in-frame clones and leaves some out. Found here are around 650,000 clones, roughly 12% of them singletons; the top ten hold 0.095% to 0.15%. A word on this clone: Its specificity is not known.

After removal of 5 bases from V and 5 bases from J, the junction contained 8 bases not matched to a gene. This CDR3 is 15 amino acids long. Germline V CDR1 and CDR2: SGHDN, FVKESK. Sequencing input: naive CD4+ T cells from blood. The J gene is TRBJ2-3, the V gene TRBV14, with 9 nucleotides matching TRBD2. This clonotype was sampled from a man in his thirties or forties with type 1 diabetes. CDR3 nucleotides: TGTGCCAGCAGCAACATAGCGGGGGCCGGAGATACGCAGTATTTT. This codes for CASSNIAGAGDTQYF. Supplemented by reference TRBV14 and TRBJ2-3, the full variable domain reads EAGVTQFPSHSVIEKGQTVTLRCDPISGHDNLYWYRRVMGKEIKFLLHFVKESKQDESGMPNNRFLAERTGGTYSTLKVQPAELEDSGVYFCASSNIAGAGDTQYFGPGTRLTVL.